This is a list of T cell receptor beta chains from one sample in a study of control samples from healthy donors and cancer patients. Sequencing was performed with immunoSEQ multiplex PCR; in TCRdb, only in-frame clones are kept and a portion is missing. This table holds approximately 140,000 clones, over 85% found once. Sequencing was carried out using blood. Every receptor here comes from a man aged 18 to 29 in good health. The CDR3 runs from the conserved cysteine through the conserved F or W. A D gene is named only where the DNA matches it firmly. Clone size is stated in some rows and not others, as once, few, many or a class when expanded.

CDR3 length: 15
clone size: -
J gene: TRBJ1-4
V gene: TRBV18
D gene: -
CDR3 DNA: TGTGCCAGCTCACCCTGGGTAACAACTAATGAAAAACTGTTTTTT
CDR3 protein: CASSPWVTTNEKLFF

CDR3 length: 13
clone size: -
J gene: TRBJ1-2
V gene: TRBV5-6
D gene: -
CDR3 DNA: TGTGCCAGCAGCTTGGAACAGGAATTTGGCTACACCTTC
CDR3 protein: CASSLEQEFGYTF

CDR3 length: 14
clone size: -
J gene: TRBJ1-1
V gene: TRBV30
D gene: -
CDR3 DNA: TGTGCCTGGAGTGTACAGTTAGGAGTCGGTGAAGCTTTCTTT
CDR3 protein: CAWSVQLGVGEAFF

CDR3 length: 13
clone size: -
J gene: TRBJ2-4
V gene: TRBV27
D gene: -
CDR3 DNA: TGTGCCAGCAGCCCGGGGGGCCTAACTTCTCAGTACTTC
CDR3 protein: CASSPGGLTSQYF

CDR3 length: 15
clone size: -
J gene: TRBJ2-2
V gene: TRBV24-1
D gene: -
CDR3 DNA: TGTGCCACTTCCAGTGGGGGGCAGGACACCGGGGAGCTGTTTTTT
CDR3 protein: CATSSGGQDTGELFF

CDR3 length: 14
clone size: -
J gene: TRBJ1-4
V gene: TRBV7-2
D gene: -
CDR3 DNA: TGTGCCAGCAGCCAAAGACGGCAGGGCGAAAAACTGTTTTTT
CDR3 protein: CASSQRRQGEKLFF

CDR3 length: 12
clone size: -
J gene: TRBJ1-1
V gene: TRBV6-6
D gene: -
CDR3 DNA: TGTGCCAGCAGTGCCCCTGGGGGGGAAGCTTTCTTT
CDR3 protein: CASSAPGGEAFF

CDR3 length: 14
clone size: -
J gene: TRBJ1-1
V gene: TRBV2
D gene: TRBD1
CDR3 DNA: TGTGCCAGCAGTCCCCAGGGGGGAGGCACTGAAGCTTTCTTT
CDR3 protein: CASSPQGGGTEAFF

CDR3 length: 14
clone size: medium-sized
J gene: TRBJ2-3
V gene: TRBV10-3
D gene: -
CDR3 DNA: TGTGCCATCAGCGACACGGATACCACAGATACGCAGTATTTT
CDR3 protein: CAISDTDTTDTQYF

CDR3 length: 14
clone size: -
J gene: TRBJ2-1
V gene: TRBV5-4
D gene: -
CDR3 DNA: TGTGCCAGCAGCTCCGGGCCCGGGAATAATGAGCAGTTCTTC
CDR3 protein: CASSSGPGNNEQFF

CDR3 length: 15
clone size: -
J gene: TRBJ2-7
V gene: TRBV7-8
D gene: -
CDR3 DNA: TGTGCCAGCAGCCCTACCTGGGCGGTTACCTACGAGCAGTACTTC
CDR3 protein: CASSPTWAVTYEQYF

CDR3 length: 14
clone size: -
J gene: TRBJ2-5
V gene: TRBV28
D gene: -
CDR3 DNA: TGTGCCAGCAGTCTCCGGGGCCTTAAAGAGACCCAGTACTTC
CDR3 protein: CASSLRGLKETQYF

CDR3 length: 14
clone size: -
J gene: TRBJ1-1
V gene: TRBV4-2
D gene: -
CDR3 DNA: TGTGCCAGCAGCGACTCAGTGGGGAACACTGAAGCTTTCTTT
CDR3 protein: CASSDSVGNTEAFF

CDR3 length: 14
clone size: few
J gene: TRBJ1-1
V gene: TRBV19
D gene: TRBD1
CDR3 DNA: TGTGCCAGTAGTCACAGGGGAGAGCACACTGAAGCTTTCTTT
CDR3 protein: CASSHRGEHTEAFF

CDR3 length: 15
clone size: -
J gene: TRBJ1-1
V gene: TRBV25-1
D gene: -
CDR3 DNA: TGTGCCAGCAGTGATTGGTCGGGACCGAACACTGAAGCTTTCTTT
CDR3 protein: CASSDWSGPNTEAFF

CDR3 length: 15
clone size: -
J gene: TRBJ1-1
V gene: TRBV15
D gene: -
CDR3 DNA: TGTGCCACCAGCAGGCCACGGGGAGCTGACACTGAAGCTTTCTTT
CDR3 protein: CATSRPRGADTEAFF

CDR3 length: 15
clone size: -
J gene: TRBJ1-2
V gene: TRBV20-1
D gene: -
CDR3 DNA: TGCAGTGCTAGTCTACAGGGACCCTCATTCTATGGCTACACCTTC
CDR3 protein: CSASLQGPSFYGYTF

CDR3 length: 14
clone size: -
J gene: TRBJ1-1
V gene: TRBV11-2
D gene: -
CDR3 DNA: TGTGCCAGCAGCTCCCCGTCTAGAGGGGCTGAAGCTTTCTTT
CDR3 protein: CASSSPSRGAEAFF

CDR3 length: 16
clone size: -
J gene: TRBJ1-2
V gene: TRBV5-4
D gene: -
CDR3 DNA: TGTGCCACTACAAATCCCCAGCGGAGGGTTAACTATGGCTACACCTTC
CDR3 protein: CATTNPQRRVNYGYTF

CDR3 length: 16
clone size: -
J gene: TRBJ2-5
V gene: TRBV29-1
D gene: -
CDR3 DNA: TGCAGCGTCGATGGGGGGAGCACCTCCTTTCAAGAGACCCAGTACTTC
CDR3 protein: CSVDGGSTSFQETQYF

CDR3 length: 14
clone size: -
J gene: TRBJ1-5
V gene: TRBV5-1
D gene: -
CDR3 DNA: TGCGCCAGCAGCTTAGGACAAGAAAATCAGCCCCAGCATTTT
CDR3 protein: CASSLGQENQPQHF

CDR3 length: 10
clone size: once
J gene: TRBJ1-2
V gene: TRBV29-1
D gene: -
CDR3 DNA: TGCAGCGCGTCAGGGTCTGGCTACACCTTC
CDR3 protein: CSASGSGYTF

CDR3 length: 15
clone size: -
J gene: TRBJ1-6
V gene: TRBV4-2
D gene: -
CDR3 DNA: TGTGCCAGCAGCCAAGAGAATATCGGGAATTCACCCCTCCACTTT
CDR3 protein: CASSQENIGNSPLHF

CDR3 length: 13
clone size: -
J gene: TRBJ2-2
V gene: TRBV30
D gene: -
CDR3 DNA: TGTGCCTGGAGCGGGTCTCACACCGGGGAGCTGTTTTTT
CDR3 protein: CAWSGSHTGELFF

CDR3 length: 15
clone size: -
J gene: TRBJ1-1
V gene: TRBV14
D gene: -
CDR3 DNA: TGTGCCAGCAGCCAAGTTGGCGGTATGAACACTGAAGCTTTCTTT
CDR3 protein: CASSQVGGMNTEAFF

CDR3 length: 16
clone size: -
J gene: TRBJ1-1
V gene: TRBV5-1
D gene: -
CDR3 DNA: TGCGCCAGCAGCTGGACGGCCGCGGACGCCGGTACTGAAGCTTTCTTT
CDR3 protein: CASSWTAADAGTEAFF

CDR3 length: 15
clone size: -
J gene: TRBJ1-1
V gene: TRBV6-6
D gene: TRBD1
CDR3 DNA: TGTGCCAGCAGTCTCCAACTACAGGGGGACACTGAAGCTTTCTTT
CDR3 protein: CASSLQLQGDTEAFF

CDR3 length: 13
clone size: -
J gene: TRBJ2-5
V gene: TRBV7-9
D gene: -
CDR3 DNA: TGTGCCAGCAGCCTAAATCCTGGGGAGACCCAGTACTTC
CDR3 protein: CASSLNPGETQYF

CDR3 length: 17
clone size: -
J gene: TRBJ2-1
V gene: TRBV5-1
D gene: TRBD2
CDR3 DNA: TGCGCCAGCATCGGGCTAGCGGGGGCCAAGAAGGAGAATGAGCAGTTCTTC
CDR3 protein: CASIGLAGAKKENEQFF

CDR3 length: 12
clone size: -
J gene: TRBJ1-4
V gene: TRBV7-9
D gene: -
CDR3 DNA: TGTGCCAGCAGCTCCACAGGGACGCAACTGTTTTTT
CDR3 protein: CASSSTGTQLFF

CDR3 length: 13
clone size: -
J gene: TRBJ1-1
V gene: TRBV6-5
D gene: -
CDR3 DNA: TGTGCCAGCAGCCTGGGGGAGGACACTGAAGCTTTCTTT
CDR3 protein: CASSLGEDTEAFF

CDR3 length: 13
clone size: -
J gene: TRBJ1-6
V gene: TRBV10-2
D gene: -
CDR3 DNA: TGCGCCAGCAGTGAGGAGTATAATTCACCCCTCCACTTT
CDR3 protein: CASSEEYNSPLHF

CDR3 length: 14
clone size: -
J gene: TRBJ1-1
V gene: TRBV5-6
D gene: -
CDR3 DNA: TGTGCCAGCAGCCCGCGCGAACTGAACACTGAAGCTTTCTTT
CDR3 protein: CASSPRELNTEAFF

CDR3 length: 15
clone size: -
J gene: TRBJ2-1
V gene: TRBV6-5
D gene: TRBD2
CDR3 DNA: TGTGCCAGCAGCCTGACTAGCCCCTACTACAATGAGCAGTTCTTC
CDR3 protein: CASSLTSPYYNEQFF

CDR3 length: 14
clone size: -
J gene: TRBJ2-7
V gene: TRBV30
D gene: -
CDR3 DNA: TGTGCCTGGAGTCGTCCCAGGGGTGGGTACGAGCAGTACTTC
CDR3 protein: CAWSRPRGGYEQYF

CDR3 length: 14
clone size: -
J gene: TRBJ1-2
V gene: TRBV25-1
D gene: -
CDR3 DNA: TGTGCCAGCAGTGAACACGATGGACTAGGCGGCTACACCTTC
CDR3 protein: CASSEHDGLGGYTF

CDR3 length: 14
clone size: once
J gene: TRBJ2-7
V gene: TRBV3-1/TRBV3-2
D gene: -
CDR3 DNA: TGTGCCAGCAGCCGGGGGCGTAGCTCCTACGAGCAGTACTTC
CDR3 protein: CASSRGRSSYEQYF

CDR3 length: 15
clone size: -
J gene: TRBJ2-2
V gene: TRBV7-6
D gene: TRBD1
CDR3 DNA: TGTGCCAGCAGCTCGACAGGGGCGGACACCGGGGAGCTGTTTTTT
CDR3 protein: CASSSTGADTGELFF

CDR3 length: 14
clone size: -
J gene: TRBJ2-7
V gene: TRBV5-4
D gene: -
CDR3 DNA: TGTGCCAGCAGCTTGGGACAGACTCTGGACGAGCAGTACTTC
CDR3 protein: CASSLGQTLDEQYF

CDR3 length: 14
clone size: -
J gene: TRBJ2-1
V gene: TRBV24-1
D gene: TRBD2
CDR3 DNA: TGTGCCACCGTAGCGGGGGTGTGGGTTTGTGAGCAGTTCTTC
CDR3 protein: CATVAGVWVCEQFF

CDR3 length: 15
clone size: -
J gene: TRBJ1-1
V gene: TRBV14
D gene: -
CDR3 DNA: TGTGCCAGCAGCCAAGATCCATTCCCCCCTACTGAAGCTTTCTTT
CDR3 protein: CASSQDPFPPTEAFF